This TCR beta chain was recovered during a study of blood T cell repertoires in COVID-19. Only in-frame clones appear in the TCRdb table, and some are missing; sequencing was by immunoSEQ multiplex PCR. This sample has approximately 64,000 clones, with around nine tenths found just once. The CDR3 totals 14 residues. Germline V gene data show CDR1 as SEHNR and CDR2 as FQNEAQ (reference sequence). Trimming cost V 3 bases and J 4 bases; bases outside gene matches: 2. The sequenced sample was peripheral blood. The clonotype originates from a man aged 70-80 years with acute or convalescent COVID-19. The chain joins TRBV7-9 to TRBJ2-5; 10 positions match TRBD2. In DNA, the CDR3 is TGTGCCAGCAGCTTGCAGCGGGGGGGAGAGACCCAGTACTTC. The encoded protein is CASSLQRGGETQYF.